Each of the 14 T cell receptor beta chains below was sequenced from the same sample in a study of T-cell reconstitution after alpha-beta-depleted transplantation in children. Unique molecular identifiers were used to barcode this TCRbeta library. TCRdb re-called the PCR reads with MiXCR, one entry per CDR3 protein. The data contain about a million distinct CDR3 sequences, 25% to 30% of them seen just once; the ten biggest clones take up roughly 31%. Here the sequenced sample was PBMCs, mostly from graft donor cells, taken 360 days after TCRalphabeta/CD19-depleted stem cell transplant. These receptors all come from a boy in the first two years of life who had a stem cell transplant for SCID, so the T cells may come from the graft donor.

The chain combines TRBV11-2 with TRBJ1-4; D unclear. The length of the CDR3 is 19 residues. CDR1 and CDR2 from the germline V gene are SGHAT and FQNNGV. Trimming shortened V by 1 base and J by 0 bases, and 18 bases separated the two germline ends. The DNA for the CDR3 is TGTGCCAGCAGCTTAGGCCGGGAGGGCAAGGGAGCAACTAATGAAAAACTGTTTTTT. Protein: CASSLGREGKGATNEKLFF.

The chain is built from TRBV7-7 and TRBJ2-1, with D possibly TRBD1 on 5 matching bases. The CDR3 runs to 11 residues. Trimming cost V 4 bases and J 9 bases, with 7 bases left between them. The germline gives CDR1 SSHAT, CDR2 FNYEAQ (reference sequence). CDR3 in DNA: TGTGCCAGCAGCTCTGGGGCTGAGCAGTTCTTC. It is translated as CASSSGAEQFF.

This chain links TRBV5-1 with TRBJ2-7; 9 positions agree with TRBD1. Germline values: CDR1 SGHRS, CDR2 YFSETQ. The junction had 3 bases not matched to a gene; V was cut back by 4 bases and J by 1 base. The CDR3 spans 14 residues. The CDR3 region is CASSADRGSYEQYF. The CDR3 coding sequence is TGCGCCAGCAGCGCGGACAGGGGTTCCTACGAGCAGTACTTC.

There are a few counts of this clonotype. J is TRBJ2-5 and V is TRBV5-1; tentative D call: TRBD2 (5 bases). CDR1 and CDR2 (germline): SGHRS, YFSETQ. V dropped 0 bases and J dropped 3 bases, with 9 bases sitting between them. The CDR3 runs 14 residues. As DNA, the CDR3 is TGCGCCAGCAGCTTGGAGCGGCTCAAAGAGACCCAGTACTTC. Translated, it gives CASSLERLKETQYF.

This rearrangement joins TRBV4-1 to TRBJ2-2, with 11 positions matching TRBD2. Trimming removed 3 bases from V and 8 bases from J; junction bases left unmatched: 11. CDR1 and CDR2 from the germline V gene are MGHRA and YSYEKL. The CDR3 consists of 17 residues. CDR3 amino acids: CASSHGLLAGGRGELFF. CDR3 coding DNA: TGCGCCAGCAGCCACGGGCTTCTAGCGGGGGGCCGGGGGGAGCTGTTTTTT.

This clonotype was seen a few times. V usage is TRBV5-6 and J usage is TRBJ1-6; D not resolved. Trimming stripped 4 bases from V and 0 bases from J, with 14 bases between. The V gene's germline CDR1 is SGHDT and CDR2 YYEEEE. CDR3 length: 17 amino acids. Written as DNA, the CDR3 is TGTGCCAGCAGCGCCGAGTCGGGGAGCTCCTATAATTCACCCCTCCACTTT. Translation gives CASSAESGSSYNSPLHF.

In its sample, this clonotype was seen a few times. The CDR3 reads CASGNLDTQYF. CDR3 nucleotide sequence: TGTGCCAGCGGAAACTTAGATACGCAGTATTTT. J is TRBJ2-3 and V is TRBV9; D is undetermined. Trimming shortened V by 7 bases and J by 5 bases, and 8 bases separated the two germline ends. The CDR3 spans 11 residues. CDR1 SGDLS and CDR2 YYNGEE come from the germline V gene.

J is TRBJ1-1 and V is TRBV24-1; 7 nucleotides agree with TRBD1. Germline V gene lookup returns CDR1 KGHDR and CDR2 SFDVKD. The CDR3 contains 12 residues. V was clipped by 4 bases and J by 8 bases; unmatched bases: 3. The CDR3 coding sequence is TGTGCCACCAGTGACCACAGGGGAGAAGCTTTCTTT. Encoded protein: CATSDHRGEAFF.

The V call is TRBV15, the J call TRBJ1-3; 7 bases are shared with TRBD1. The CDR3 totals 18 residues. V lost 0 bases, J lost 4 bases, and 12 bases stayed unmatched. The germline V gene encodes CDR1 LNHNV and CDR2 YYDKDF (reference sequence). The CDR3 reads CATSRDPRRGLGGNTIYF. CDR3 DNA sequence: TGTGCCACCAGCAGAGATCCACGGAGGGGGCTGGGAGGAAACACCATATATTTT.

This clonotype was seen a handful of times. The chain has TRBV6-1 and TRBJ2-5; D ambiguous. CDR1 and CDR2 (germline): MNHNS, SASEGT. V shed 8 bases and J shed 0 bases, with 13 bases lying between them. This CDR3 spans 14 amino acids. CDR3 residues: CASGPHTYQETQYF. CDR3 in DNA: TGTGCCAGCGGTCCTCACACGTACCAAGAGACCCAGTACTTC.

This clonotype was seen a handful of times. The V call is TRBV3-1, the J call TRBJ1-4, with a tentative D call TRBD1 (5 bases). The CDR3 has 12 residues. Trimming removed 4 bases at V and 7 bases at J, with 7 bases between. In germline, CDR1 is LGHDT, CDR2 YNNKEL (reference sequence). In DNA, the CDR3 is TGTGCCAGCAGCCGGGACCTTGAAAAACTGTTTTTT. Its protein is CASSRDLEKLFF.

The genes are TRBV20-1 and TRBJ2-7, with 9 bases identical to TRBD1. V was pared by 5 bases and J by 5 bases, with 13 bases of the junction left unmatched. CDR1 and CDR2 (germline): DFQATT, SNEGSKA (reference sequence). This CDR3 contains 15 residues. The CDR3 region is CSASTGGATGNEQYF. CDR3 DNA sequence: TGCAGTGCTTCCACAGGGGGCGCAACTGGGAACGAGCAGTACTTC.

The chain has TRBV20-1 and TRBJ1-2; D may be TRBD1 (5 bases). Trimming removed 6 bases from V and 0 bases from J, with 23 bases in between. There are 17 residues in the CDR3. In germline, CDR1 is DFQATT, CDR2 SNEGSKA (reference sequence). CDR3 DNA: TGCAGTGCGGAAGGGACGGAGGAGACTAGCCCTAACTATGGCTACACCTTC. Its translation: CSAEGTEETSPNYGYTF.

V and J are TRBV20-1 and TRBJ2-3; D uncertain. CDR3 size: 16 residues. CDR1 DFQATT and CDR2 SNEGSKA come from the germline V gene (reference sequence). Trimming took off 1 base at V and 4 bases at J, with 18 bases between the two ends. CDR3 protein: CSARVWGGNGPDTQYF. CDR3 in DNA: TGCAGTGCTAGAGTGTGGGGTGGCAACGGTCCAGATACGCAGTATTTT.